Listed here are 20 T cell receptor beta chains from one sample, sequenced in a study of cytomegalovirus exposure and HLA in healthy donors listed by TCRdb under 2017. Library creation used the immunoSEQ multiplex PCR assay. The multiplex PCR relied on a mix of 60 forward primers for TCR Vbeta segments and 13 reverse primers for TCR Jbeta segments. Entries here come from immuneACCESS through TCRdb and include only in-frame sequences with V and J called. Some clones fail to appear in such tables; in the studies checked, an unresolved V gene covers under half of the shortfall, and the cause of the remainder is unknown. This specimen's table enumerates roughly 84,000 clones. Of the sample, about 0.6% is held by the ten largest clones. Sequenced sample: PBMCs. These receptors originate from a man aged 50 to 59 in good health and CMV-seronegative.

This chain connects TRBV27 to TRBJ1-2; 8 positions agree with TRBD1. The CDR3 loop spans 15 amino acids. Germline CDR1 MNHEY, CDR2 SMNVEV (reference sequence). The ends lost 2 bases at V and 6 bases at J; junction bases unmatched: 8. CDR3 nucleotides: TGTGCCAGCAGTTTAGGACAGGGTTTGGGGAATGGCTACACCTTC. This sequence encodes CASSLGQGLGNGYTF.

This chain uses TRBV28 with TRBJ2-2, with D unresolved. This CDR3 is built from 14 residues. Between the trimmed V and J ends, which lost 3 bases and 0 bases, there was a span of 5 bases. The V gene's germline CDR1 is MDHEN and CDR2 SYDVKM. The CDR3 is CASSFTSNTGELFF. CDR3 nucleotides: TGTGCCAGCAGTTTTACTTCGAACACCGGGGAGCTGTTTTTT.

J is TRBJ1-1 and V is TRBV5-5; 10 nucleotides line up with TRBD1. CDR1 and CDR2 from the germline V gene are SGHKS and YYEKEE (reference sequence). The length of the CDR3 is 15 residues. Germline trimming cut 3 bases from V and 3 bases from J; bases unmatched to any gene: 5. The CDR3 region is CASSSPTGGHTEAFF. CDR3 sequence (DNA): TGTGCCAGCAGCTCACCGACAGGGGGCCACACTGAAGCTTTCTTT.

This chain joins TRBV29-1 and TRBJ1-1; a weak D match, TRBD1 (6 bases). Germline CDR1 is SQVTM and CDR2 is ANQGSEA. V gave up 2 bases and J gave up 4 bases, with 17 bases separating them. The CDR3 extends over 15 amino acids. In DNA form, the CDR3 reads TGCAGCGTTGAATATAAAGGGACCAGGGGCACTGAAGCTTTCTTT. This gives the protein CSVEYKGTRGTEAFF. The full variable domain, in which reference TRBV29-1 and TRBJ1-1 provide the parts outside the CDR3, is SAVISQKPSRDICQRGTSLTIQCQVDSQVTMMFWYRQQPGQSLTLIATANQGSEATYESGFVIDKFPISRPNLTFSTLTVSNMSPEDSSIYLCSVEYKGTRGTEAFFGQGTRLTVV.

Worth noting for this clone: Compared with germline, one end of the junction differs, possibly owing to a read error. The rearrangement links TRBV5-1 to TRBJ2-5; a weak D match, TRBD1 (5 bases). This CDR3 has 14 residues. Germline V CDR1 and CDR2: SGHRS, YFSETQ. CDR3 loop: CASNLQGPGETQYF. The CDR3 region has the DNA TGCGCCAGCAACTTGCAGGGTCCCGGCGAGACCCAGTACTTC.

The chain joins TRBV4-1 to TRBJ1-5; D remains ambiguous. This CDR3 has 15 residues. Trimming stripped 4 bases from V and 5 bases from J, with 15 bases between. CDR1 MGHRA and CDR2 YSYEKL come from the germline V gene. CDR3: CASSPAQRSHQPQHF. The CDR3 bases are TGCGCCAGCAGCCCGGCTCAGCGAAGCCATCAGCCCCAGCATTTT.

The gene calls are TRBV7-2 and TRBJ2-3; 11 bases align to TRBD2. The CDR3 contains 15 residues. The germline CDR1 and CDR2 sequences are SGHTA and FQGNSA. V was clipped by 3 bases and J by 9 bases; unmatched bases: 8. The CDR3 sequence: CASSFQTSGGDTQYF. The DNA for the CDR3 is TGTGCCAGCAGCTTCCAAACTAGCGGGGGAGACACGCAGTATTTT.

The chain carries TRBV7-8 and TRBJ2-1; a weak D match, TRBD1 (5 bases). V was clipped by 5 bases and J by 0 bases, with 11 bases between them. The CDR3 is made up of 15 amino acids. Per germline, CDR1 SGHVS and CDR2 FQNEAQ. The DNA of the CDR3 is TGTGCCAGCAGCACGCAGGGTAGCTCCTACAATGAGCAGTTCTTC. Its protein product is CASSTQGSSYNEQFF.

The chain carries TRBV7-9 and TRBJ1-2, with 8 bases lining up with TRBD1. Germline assignment: CDR1 SEHNR and CDR2 FQNEAQ (reference sequence). The ends lost 3 bases at V and 4 bases at J; junction bases unmatched: 7. CDR3 length equals 15 residues. In DNA form, the CDR3 reads TGTGCCAGCAGCTTGTTGCAGGGGGCGAGCTATGGCTACACCTTC. Its protein product is CASSLLQGASYGYTF.

The chain joins TRBV11-2 to TRBJ1-1; D is undetermined. CDR3 length: 12 residues. The ends were cut back, 1 base at V and 4 bases at J, with 4 bases in the middle. Germline V gene sequence: CDR1 SGHAT, CDR2 FQNNGV. CDR3 sequence (DNA): TGTGCCAGCAGCTTAGCGTCCACTGAAGCTTTCTTT. Protein product: CASSLASTEAFF. Combining the CDR3 with reference TRBV11-2 and TRBJ1-1 gives the whole variable domain EAGVAQSPRYKIIEKRQSVAFWCNPISGHATLYWYQQILGQGPKLLIQFQNNGVVDDSQLPKDRFSAERLKGVDSTLKIQPAKLEDSAVYLCASSLASTEAFFGQGTRLTVV.

The chain links TRBV5-1 to TRBJ2-3, with D unresolved. This CDR3 is 12 amino acids long. Trimming left V 0 bases short and J 4 bases short, with 3 bases between. CDR1 SGHRS and CDR2 YFSETQ come from the germline V gene. CDR3 protein: CASSLASDTQYF. In nucleotides, the CDR3 is TGCGCCAGCAGCTTGGCCTCAGATACGCAGTATTTT.

In DNA, the CDR3 is TGTGCCAGCAGCTTAGACGGGGAAACCTACGAGCAGTACTTC. Its protein is CASSLDGETYEQYF. This chain joins TRBV7-2 and TRBJ2-7; tentative D call: TRBD2 (5 bases). Trimming removed 1 base from V and 2 bases from J, with 9 bases in between. Germline assignment: CDR1 SGHTA and CDR2 FQGNSA. The CDR3 has 14 residues.

V usage is TRBV19 and J usage is TRBJ2-3; a possible D gene is TRBD1 (6 bases). Germline CDR1 LNHDA, CDR2 SQIVND (reference sequence). CDR3 size: 15 residues. The V gene lost 6 bases and the J gene lost 1 base, with 14 bases spanning the gap. Written as DNA, the CDR3 is TGTGCCAGTAGGGAACAGGGAAGCGGCACAGATACGCAGTATTTT. Protein product: CASREQGSGTDTQYF.

In DNA, the CDR3 is TGTGCCAGCAGCTTAAGCGGGGACCCTGGAAACACCATATATTTT. Its translation is CASSLSGDPGNTIYF. The chain carries TRBV7-3 and TRBJ1-3; D is perhaps TRBD1 (5 bases). Trimming pared 1 base from V and 2 bases from J, leaving 9 bases between. Germline V gives CDR1 SGHTA, CDR2 FQGTGA. The CDR3 runs to 15 residues.

The V and J genes are TRBV7-8 and TRBJ2-7; TRBD1 matches at 9 bases. The CDR3 loop spans 15 amino acids. Trimming at V came to 5 bases and at J to 3 bases, leaving 8 bases not matched to a gene. CDR1 and CDR2 from the germline V gene are SGHVS and FQNEAQ. DNA for the CDR3: TGTGCCAGCAGCCAGGGGACAGGGCCCTACTACGAGCAGTACTTC. Amino acids: CASSQGTGPYYEQYF. Using reference TRBV7-8 and TRBJ2-7 for the parts outside the CDR3, the full variable domain is GAGVSQSPRYKVAKRGQDVALRCDPISGHVSLFWYQQALGQGPEFLTYFQNEAQLDKSGLPSDRFFAERPEGSVSTLKIQRTQQEDSAVYLCASSQGTGPYYEQYFGPGTRLTVT.

This chain connects TRBV14 to TRBJ2-1; TRBD2 aligns across 8 bases. The junction had 3 bases not matched to a gene; V was cut back by 3 bases and J by 2 bases. Per germline, CDR1 SGHDN and CDR2 FVKESK. The CDR3 is 15 amino acids. The CDR3 loop is CASSHSGTPYNEQFF. The DNA of the CDR3 is TGTGCCAGCAGCCATAGCGGGACTCCCTACAATGAGCAGTTCTTC. The full variable domain, rest sourced from reference TRBV14 and TRBJ2-1, is EAGVTQFPSHSVIEKGQTVTLRCDPISGHDNLYWYRRVMGKEIKFLLHFVKESKQDESGMPNNRFLAERTGGTYSTLKVQPAELEDSGVYFCASSHSGTPYNEQFFGPGTRLTVL.

The chain joins TRBV6-1 to TRBJ2-7, with D maybe TRBD1 (6 bases). CDR3 length: 15 residues. V was cut by 6 bases and J by 6 bases, with 21 bases left in between. Germline lookup yields CDR1 MNHNS and CDR2 SASEGT. The CDR3 sequence: CASRGPTGAKLEQYF. DNA of the CDR3: TGTGCCAGCAGGGGGCCGACAGGAGCGAAACTCGAGCAGTACTTC.

The chain uses TRBV19 and TRBJ2-7; D is perhaps TRBD1 (6 bases). The CDR3 runs 14 residues. Per germline, CDR1 LNHDA and CDR2 SQIVND (reference sequence). The ends were cut back, 7 bases at V and 0 bases at J, with 13 bases in the middle. The CDR3 DNA follows: TGTGCCAGTAACGTACAGGGACCCTCCTACGAGCAGTACTTC. Protein: CASNVQGPSYEQYF.

The V gene is TRBV19, the J gene TRBJ2-3; 10 bases are a match to TRBD2. The V segment lost 0 bases and the J segment 0 bases; nucleotides outside the gene matches: 3. The germline V gene has CDR1 LNHDA and CDR2 SQIVND (reference sequence). CDR3 length equals 17 residues. This CDR3 reads CASSIEGTSASTDTQYF. The CDR3 bases are TGTGCCAGTAGTATAGAGGGGACTAGCGCTAGCACAGATACGCAGTATTTT. Based on the CDR3 plus reference TRBV19 and TRBJ2-3, the full variable domain is DGGITQSPKYLFRKEGQNVTLSCEQNLNHDAMYWYRQDPGQGLRLIYYSQIVNDFQKGDIAEGYSVSREKKESFPLTVTSAQKNPTAFYLCASSIEGTSASTDTQYFGPGTRLTVL.

The rearrangement uses TRBV27 and TRBJ1-5; possible D gene TRBD1, 5 bases. The V end lost 0 bases, the J end lost 4 bases, and 10 bases lay between the germline ends. The V gene's germline CDR1 is MNHEY and CDR2 SMNVEV (reference sequence). The CDR3 totals 15 residues. The DNA of the CDR3 is TGTGCCAGCAGTTTATCGCCGGGGGGAAATCAGCCCCAGCATTTT. Its protein product is CASSLSPGGNQPQHF.